This T cell receptor beta chain is drawn from a study of T cell responses to AZD1222 COVID-19 vaccine. Researchers grouped second doses given at about 4 or about 12 weeks into one pool. Turning to this clone: What it binds is not known.

Study results and caveats: As reported, nearly half of all spike-specific TCRs target variant regions that are unmutated. Most donors were white British and more were female, and clonal diversity was possibly underestimated.

Here immunoSEQ multiplex PCR was the method, and the copy in TCRdb shows in-frame clones only, minus some. The repertoire holds over 150,000 clones, 85% to 95% seen once, with roughly 1.7% in the top ten. Trimming took 0 bases from V and 7 from J, leaving 13 bases between them. The CDR3 totals 16 residues. Germline V gives CDR1 LNHNV, CDR2 YYDKDF (reference sequence). This clonotype was sampled from an adult who received the AZD1222 COVID-19 vaccine. This chain joins TRBV15 and TRBJ1-6; D might be TRBD1 (5 bases). Material: peripheral blood, obtained 28 days after the second AZD1222 dose. The CDR3 sequence is CATSREQAPLNSPLHF. The CDR3 DNA sequence: TGTGCCACCAGCAGAGAACAGGCCCCACTGAATTCACCCCTCCACTTT.